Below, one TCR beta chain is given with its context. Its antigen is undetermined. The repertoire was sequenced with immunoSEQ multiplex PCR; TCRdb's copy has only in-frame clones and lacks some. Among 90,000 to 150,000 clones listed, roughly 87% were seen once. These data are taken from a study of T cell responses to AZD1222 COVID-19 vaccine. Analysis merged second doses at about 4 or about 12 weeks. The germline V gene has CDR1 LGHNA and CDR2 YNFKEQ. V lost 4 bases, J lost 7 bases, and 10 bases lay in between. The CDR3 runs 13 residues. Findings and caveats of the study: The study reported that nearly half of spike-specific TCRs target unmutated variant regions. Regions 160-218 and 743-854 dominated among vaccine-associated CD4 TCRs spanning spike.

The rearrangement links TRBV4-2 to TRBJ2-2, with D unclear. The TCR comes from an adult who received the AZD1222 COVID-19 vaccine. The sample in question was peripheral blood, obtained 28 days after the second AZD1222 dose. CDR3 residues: CASSLPSSGELFF. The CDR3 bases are TGTGCCAGCAGCCTACCGAGCAGCGGGGAGCTGTTTTTT.